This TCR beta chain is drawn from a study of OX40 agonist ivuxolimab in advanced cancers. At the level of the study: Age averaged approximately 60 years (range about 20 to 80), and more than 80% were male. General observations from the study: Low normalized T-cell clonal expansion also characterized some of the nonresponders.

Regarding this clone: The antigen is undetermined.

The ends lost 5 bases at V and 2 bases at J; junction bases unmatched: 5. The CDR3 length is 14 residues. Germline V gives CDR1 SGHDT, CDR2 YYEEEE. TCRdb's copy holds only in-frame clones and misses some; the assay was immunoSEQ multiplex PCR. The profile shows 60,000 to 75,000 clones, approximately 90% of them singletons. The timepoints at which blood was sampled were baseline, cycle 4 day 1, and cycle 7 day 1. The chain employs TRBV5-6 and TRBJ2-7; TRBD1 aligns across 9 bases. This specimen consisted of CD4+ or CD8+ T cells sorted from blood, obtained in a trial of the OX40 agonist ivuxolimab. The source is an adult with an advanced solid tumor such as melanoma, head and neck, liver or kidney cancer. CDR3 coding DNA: TGTGCCAGCAGATCTGGACAGGGGACCTACGAGCAGTACTTC. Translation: CASRSGQGTYEQYF.